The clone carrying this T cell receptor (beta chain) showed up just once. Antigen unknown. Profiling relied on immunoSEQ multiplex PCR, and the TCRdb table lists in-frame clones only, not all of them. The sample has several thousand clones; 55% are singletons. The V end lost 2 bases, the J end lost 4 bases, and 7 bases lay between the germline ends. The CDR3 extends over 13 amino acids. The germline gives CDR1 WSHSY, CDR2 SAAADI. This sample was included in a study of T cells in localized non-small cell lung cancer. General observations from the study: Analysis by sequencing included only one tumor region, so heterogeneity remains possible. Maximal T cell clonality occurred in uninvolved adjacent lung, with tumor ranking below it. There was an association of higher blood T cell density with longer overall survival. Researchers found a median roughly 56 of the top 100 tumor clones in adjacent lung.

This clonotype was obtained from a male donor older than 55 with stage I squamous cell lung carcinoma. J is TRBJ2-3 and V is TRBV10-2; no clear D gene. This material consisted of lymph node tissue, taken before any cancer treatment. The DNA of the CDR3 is TGCGCCAGCAGTGAGCTGGGTTCAGATACGCAGTATTTT. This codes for CASSELGSDTQYF.